This is a list of T cell receptor beta chains from one sample in a study of T cells after yellow fever vaccination. TCRdb fed the 5' RACE reads into MiXCR, producing one record per CDR3 protein. Found here are about 320,000 distinct CDR3 sequences, over 8.5% of them singletons; the top ten hold about 3%. The sequencing used CD4+ T cells sorted from PBMCs, collected 45 days after the yellow fever booster vaccination. These receptors all stem from a man aged 18 to 30 who received the YFV17D yellow fever vaccine. Each CDR3 is given with its conserved first and last residue. The order of the fields is clone size, D gene, J gene, V gene, CDR3 protein, CDR3 DNA. A D gene is named only where the DNA matches it firmly. Size values are once, few and many counts, or a class for expanded clones, and some rows have none.

>NA|TRBD2|TRBJ2-3|TRBV19
CATGTSPTDTQYF
TGTGCCACCGGGACTAGCCCGACAGATACGCAGTATTTT
>many|NA|TRBJ2-1|TRBV5-8
CASSPDGDRQFF
TGTGCCAGCAGCCCGGACGGGGATAGGCAGTTCTTC
>NA|NA|TRBJ2-3|TRBV7-9
CASSSRALDTQYF
TGTGCCAGCAGCAGCAGGGCCCTCGATACGCAGTATTTT
>few|NA|TRBJ2-2|TRBV20-1
CSASPGHHTGELFF
TGCAGTGCTAGCCCGGGACATCACACCGGGGAGCTGTTTTTT
>few|TRBD1|TRBJ2-5|TRBV6-2/TRBV6-3
CASTNWSPGGSGETQYF
TGTGCCAGCACTAATTGGTCCCCAGGGGGCTCCGGAGAGACCCAGTACTTC
>many|NA|TRBJ2-5|TRBV11-3
CASSLDTGWTQYF
TGTGCCAGCAGCTTGGACACCGGGTGGACCCAGTACTTC
>NA|NA|TRBJ2-1|TRBV5-1
CASNFGGAQGSYNEQFF
TGCGCCAGCAACTTCGGAGGGGCTCAGGGCTCCTACAATGAGCAGTTCTTC
>few|NA|TRBJ2-5|TRBV4-3
CASSQDHLAETQYF
TGCGCCAGCAGCCAAGATCATTTAGCAGAGACCCAGTACTTC
>few|NA|TRBJ2-6|TRBV7-9
CASSGDGSGANVLTF
TGTGCCAGCAGCGGGGACGGATCTGGGGCCAACGTCCTGACTTTC
>NA|TRBD2|TRBJ2-5|TRBV5-1
CASRASGGQETQYF
TGCGCCAGCAGGGCATCGGGGGGCCAAGAGACCCAGTACTTC
>NA|NA|TRBJ1-5|TRBV12-3/TRBV12-4
CASSILGSGRPQHF
TGTGCCAGCAGCATATTGGGGTCGGGCCGGCCCCAGCATTTT
>few|NA|TRBJ2-3|TRBV20-1
CSASRDGGTDTQYF
TGCAGTGCTAGTCGGGACGGGGGTACAGATACGCAGTATTTT
>few|NA|TRBJ1-5|TRBV4-3
CASSQDPGPNQPQHF
TGCGCCAGCAGCCAAGATCCAGGGCCCAATCAGCCCCAGCATTTT
>NA|NA|TRBJ1-2|TRBV6-6
CASSYFDPYGYTF
TGTGCCAGCAGTTACTTTGACCCCTATGGCTACACCTTC
>few|NA|TRBJ1-1|TRBV30
CAWNSRFGTEAFF
TGTGCCTGGAATTCTCGTTTCGGAACTGAAGCTTTCTTT
>many|TRBD2|TRBJ2-7|TRBV5-1
CASSLGTSGYEQYF
TGCGCCAGCAGCTTGGGCACTAGCGGATACGAGCAGTACTTC
>few|TRBD2|TRBJ2-1|TRBV4-1
CASRQPSGGPHNEQFF
TGCGCCAGCAGGCAGCCTAGCGGGGGGCCACACAATGAGCAGTTCTTC
>NA|TRBD1|TRBJ2-1|TRBV12-3/TRBV12-4
CASSLARGFSEQFF
TGTGCCAGCAGTTTAGCCAGGGGGTTTAGTGAGCAGTTCTTC
>many|NA|TRBJ2-2|TRBV12-3/TRBV12-4
CASRGSGAGELFF
TGTGCCAGTAGGGGTAGCGGAGCCGGGGAGCTGTTTTTT
>few|NA|TRBJ1-4|TRBV12-3/TRBV12-4
CASSLVGWEKLFF
TGTGCCAGCAGTTTAGTGGGATGGGAAAAACTGTTTTTT
>NA|TRBD1|TRBJ2-1|TRBV11-2
CASSPFTGTVTSEQFF
TGTGCCAGCAGCCCGTTCACCGGGACAGTTACAAGTGAGCAGTTCTTC
>many|NA|TRBJ2-5|TRBV10-3
CAISESRNSLGETQYF
TGTGCCATCAGTGAATCTCGCAACTCCTTGGGAGAGACCCAGTACTTC
>few|NA|TRBJ2-3|TRBV30
CAWRLSADTQYF
TGTGCCTGGAGACTGTCCGCAGATACGCAGTATTTT
>NA|NA|TRBJ1-1|TRBV5-1
CASSLWGGIVNTEAFF
TGCGCCAGCAGCTTGTGGGGCGGAATAGTGAACACTGAAGCTTTCTTT
>few|NA|TRBJ2-3|TRBV21-1
CASSKESVGTTDTQYF
TGTGCCAGCAGCAAAGAGTCAGTAGGTACCACAGATACGCAGTATTTT
>many|NA|TRBJ1-6|TRBV3-1
CASSQEDLDNSPLHF
TGTGCCAGCAGCCAAGAGGACCTGGATAATTCACCCCTCCACTTT
>many|NA|TRBJ1-2|TRBV7-8
CASSLGQGLYGYTF
TGTGCCAGCAGCTTAGGGCAGGGGCTCTATGGCTACACCTTC
>few|TRBD1|TRBJ1-4|TRBV3-1
CASSQAGTGREKLFF
TGTGCCAGCAGCCAAGCCGGGACAGGGCGAGAAAAACTGTTTTTT
>few|NA|TRBJ1-1|TRBV12-3/TRBV12-4
CASSRRVTHEAFF
TGTGCCAGCAGTCGTCGGGTAACCCATGAAGCTTTCTTT
>few|NA|TRBJ2-6|TRBV28
CASSIPPGAGANVLTF
TGTGCCAGCAGTATCCCCCCAGGGGCTGGGGCCAACGTCCTGACTTTC
>NA|NA|TRBJ2-4|TRBV28
CASSLGGKNIQYF
TGTGCCAGCAGTTTAGGGGGCAAAAACATTCAGTACTTC
>many|NA|TRBJ2-2|TRBV20-1
CSARRGGPNTGELFF
TGCAGTGCTAGGAGAGGGGGGCCAAACACCGGGGAGCTGTTTTTT
>few|NA|TRBJ2-5|TRBV5-1
CASSLQGYETQYF
TGCGCCAGCAGCTTACAGGGCTACGAGACCCAGTACTTC
>many|NA|TRBJ2-5|TRBV12-3/TRBV12-4
CASTTTGGETQYF
TGTGCCAGCACCACGACAGGTGGAGAGACCCAGTACTTC
>few|NA|TRBJ2-7|TRBV7-3
CASSTGGASSYEQYF
TGTGCCAGCAGCACAGGAGGTGCTAGCTCCTACGAGCAGTACTTC
>many|NA|TRBJ2-7|TRBV12-3/TRBV12-4
CASRGLGEQYF
TGTGCCAGCAGGGGCCTTGGGGAGCAGTACTTC
>NA|NA|TRBJ1-5|TRBV4-1
CASSRRWRGQQPQHF
TGCGCCAGCAGCCGAAGATGGAGGGGTCAACAGCCCCAGCATTTT
>NA|NA|TRBJ2-2|TRBV3-1
CASSPDWVGELFF
TGTGCCAGCAGCCCCGATTGGGTCGGGGAGCTGTTTTTT
>few|NA|TRBJ2-7|TRBV5-6
CASSLEVEQYF
TGTGCCAGCAGCTTGGAGGTCGAGCAGTACTTC
>few|NA|TRBJ2-5|TRBV5-1
CASSEMGWVQMKTQYF
TGCGCCAGCAGTGAGATGGGATGGGTCCAGATGAAGACCCAGTACTTC
>NA|NA|TRBJ2-1|TRBV18
CASSPLQGSEEFF
TGTGCCAGCTCACCACTGCAGGGCAGTGAGGAGTTCTTC
>NA|NA|TRBJ1-1|TRBV6-5
CASSYSIYPNTEAFF
TGTGCCAGCAGTTACTCGATATATCCGAACACTGAAGCTTTCTTT
>NA|TRBD1|TRBJ1-6|TRBV3-1
CASSHGTGASPLHF
TGTGCCAGCAGCCACGGGACAGGGGCCTCACCCCTCCACTTT
>many|NA|TRBJ2-7|TRBV11-2
CASSSNYEQYF
TGTGCCAGCAGCTCGAACTACGAGCAGTACTTC
>NA|NA|TRBJ1-6|TRBV11-2
CASSLVEGKSSPLHF
TGTGCCAGCAGCTTAGTAGAGGGGAAGTCTTCACCCCTCCACTTT
>NA|NA|TRBJ1-6|TRBV7-9
CASSLARNSPLHF
TGTGCCAGCAGCTTAGCGCGCAATTCACCCCTCCACTTT
>NA|NA|TRBJ1-2|TRBV20-1
CSALEGQTSGYTF
TGCAGTGCCTTAGAAGGACAGACTTCTGGCTACACCTTC
>NA|TRBD1|TRBJ2-2|TRBV7-2
CASSSQDRLAELFF
TGTGCCAGCAGCTCCCAGGACAGGCTCGCCGAGCTGTTTTTT
>NA|TRBD1|TRBJ2-5|TRBV4-1
CASSQGDRGSETQYF
TGCGCCAGCAGCCAAGGAGACAGGGGTTCGGAGACCCAGTACTTC
>NA|NA|TRBJ1-4|TRBV9
CASSVRGEAVKLFF
TGTGCCAGCAGCGTACGGGGGGAAGCGGTGAAACTGTTTTTT
>NA|TRBD1|TRBJ1-3|TRBV4-3
CASSQTYGQGSSGNTIYF
TGCGCCAGCAGCCAGACCTACGGACAGGGGAGCTCTGGAAACACCATATATTTT
>many|NA|TRBJ2-7|TRBV20-1
CSALTPTGNYEQYF
TGCAGTGCTCTTACCCCGACGGGTAACTACGAGCAGTACTTC
>many|NA|TRBJ2-5|TRBV7-9
CASSLDRDGFETQYF
TGTGCCAGCAGCTTAGACCGGGATGGTTTTGAGACCCAGTACTTC
>many|TRBD1|TRBJ1-5|TRBV20-1
CSATGGNNQPQHF
TGCAGTGCTACAGGGGGTAACAATCAGCCCCAGCATTTT
>many|TRBD1|TRBJ1-5|TRBV12-3/TRBV12-4
CASRANPGQGNNQHF
TGTGCCAGCAGAGCTAACCCGGGACAGGGTAACAACCAGCATTTT
>NA|TRBD1|TRBJ2-4|TRBV6-2/TRBV6-3
CASSRTGVAKNIQYF
TGTGCCAGCTCAAGGACAGGTGTAGCCAAAAACATTCAGTACTTC